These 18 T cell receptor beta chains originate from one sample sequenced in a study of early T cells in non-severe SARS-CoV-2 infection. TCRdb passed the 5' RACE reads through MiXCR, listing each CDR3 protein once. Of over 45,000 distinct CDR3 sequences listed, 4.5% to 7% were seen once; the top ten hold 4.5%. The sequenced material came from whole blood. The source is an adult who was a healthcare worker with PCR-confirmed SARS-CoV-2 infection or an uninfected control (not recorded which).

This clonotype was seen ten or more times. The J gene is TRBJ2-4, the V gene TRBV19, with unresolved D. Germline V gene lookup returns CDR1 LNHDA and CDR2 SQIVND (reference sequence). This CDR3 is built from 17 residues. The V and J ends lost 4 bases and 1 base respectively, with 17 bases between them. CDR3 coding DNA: TGTGCCAGTAGTACGGACCCCCTGAATATGGCCAAAAACATTCAGTACTTC. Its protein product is CASSTDPLNMAKNIQYF.

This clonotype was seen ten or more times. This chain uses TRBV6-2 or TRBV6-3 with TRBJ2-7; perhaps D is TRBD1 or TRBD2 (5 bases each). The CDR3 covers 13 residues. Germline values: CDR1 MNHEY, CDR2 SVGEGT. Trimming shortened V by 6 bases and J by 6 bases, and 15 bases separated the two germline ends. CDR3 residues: CASSYEGQAEQYF. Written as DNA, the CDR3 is TGTGCCAGCAGCTACGAGGGGCAGGCCGAGCAGTACTTC.

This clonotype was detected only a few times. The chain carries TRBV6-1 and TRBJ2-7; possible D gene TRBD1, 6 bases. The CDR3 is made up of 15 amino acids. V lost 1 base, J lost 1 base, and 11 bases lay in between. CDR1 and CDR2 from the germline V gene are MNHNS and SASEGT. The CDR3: CASSEVEGGSYEQYF. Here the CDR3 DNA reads TGTGCCAGCAGTGAAGTAGAAGGGGGATCCTACGAGCAGTACTTC.

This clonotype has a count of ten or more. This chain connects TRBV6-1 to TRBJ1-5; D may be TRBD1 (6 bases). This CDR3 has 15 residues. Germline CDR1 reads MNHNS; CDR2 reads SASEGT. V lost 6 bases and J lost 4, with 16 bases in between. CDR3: CASSRTGQINQPQHF. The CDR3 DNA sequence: TGTGCCAGCAGCCGAACGGGACAAATTAATCAGCCCCAGCATTTT.

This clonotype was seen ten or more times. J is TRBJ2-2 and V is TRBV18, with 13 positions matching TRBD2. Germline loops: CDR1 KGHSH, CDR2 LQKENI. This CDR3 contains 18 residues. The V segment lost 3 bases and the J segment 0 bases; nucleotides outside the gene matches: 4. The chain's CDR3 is CASSPPGLAGSNTGELFF. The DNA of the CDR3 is TGTGCCAGCTCACCCCCGGGACTAGCGGGGTCGAACACCGGGGAGCTGTTTTTT.

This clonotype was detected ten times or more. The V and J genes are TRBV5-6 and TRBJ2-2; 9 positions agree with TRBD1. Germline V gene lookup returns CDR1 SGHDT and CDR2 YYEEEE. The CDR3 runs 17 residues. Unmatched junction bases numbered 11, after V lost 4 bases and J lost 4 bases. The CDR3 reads CASSPSLSGQGTGELFF. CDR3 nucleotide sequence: TGTGCCAGCAGCCCAAGCTTATCGGGACAGGGCACCGGGGAGCTGTTTTTT. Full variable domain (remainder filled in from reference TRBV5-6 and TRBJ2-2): DAGVTQSPTHLIKTRGQQVTLRCSPKSGHDTVSWYQQALGQGPQFIFQYYEEEERQRGNFPDRFSGHQFPNYSSELNVNALLLGDSALYLCASSPSLSGQGTGELFFGEGSRLTVL.

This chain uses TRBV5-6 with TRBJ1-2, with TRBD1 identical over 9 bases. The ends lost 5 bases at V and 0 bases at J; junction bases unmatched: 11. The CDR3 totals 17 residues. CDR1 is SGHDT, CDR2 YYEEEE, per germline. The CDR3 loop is CASSSGTGKRTNYGYTF. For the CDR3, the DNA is TGTGCCAGCAGTTCCGGGACAGGGAAAAGGACTAACTATGGCTACACCTTC.

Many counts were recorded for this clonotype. CDR3 sequence: CSGIGDTQYF. The CDR3, as DNA: TGCAGTGGGATAGGCGATACGCAGTATTTT. V usage is TRBV20-1 and J usage is TRBJ2-3; no clear D. This CDR3 region has 10 residues. The V end lost 7 bases, the J end lost 6 bases, and 8 bases lay between the germline ends. Germline CDR1 reads DFQATT; CDR2 reads SNEGSKA (reference sequence).

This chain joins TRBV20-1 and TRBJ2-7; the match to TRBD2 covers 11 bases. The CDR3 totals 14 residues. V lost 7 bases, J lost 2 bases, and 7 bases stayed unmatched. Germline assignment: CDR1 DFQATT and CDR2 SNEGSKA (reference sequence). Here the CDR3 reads CSVAGTSGPYEQYF. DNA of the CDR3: TGCAGTGTTGCCGGGACTAGCGGCCCCTACGAGCAGTACTTC.

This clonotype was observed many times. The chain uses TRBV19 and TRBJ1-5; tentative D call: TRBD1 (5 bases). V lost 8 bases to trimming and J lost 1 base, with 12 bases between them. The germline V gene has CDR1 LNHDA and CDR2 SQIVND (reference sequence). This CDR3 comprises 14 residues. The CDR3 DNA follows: TGTGCCAGTGGTCGCAGGGAAAGCAATCAGCCCCAGCATTTT. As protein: CASGRRESNQPQHF.

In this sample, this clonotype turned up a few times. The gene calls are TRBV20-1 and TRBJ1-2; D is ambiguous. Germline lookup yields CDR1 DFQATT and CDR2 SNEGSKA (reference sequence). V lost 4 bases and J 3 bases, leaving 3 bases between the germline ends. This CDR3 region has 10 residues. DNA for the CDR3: TGCAGTGCTAACGACTATGGCTACACCTTC. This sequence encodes CSANDYGYTF.

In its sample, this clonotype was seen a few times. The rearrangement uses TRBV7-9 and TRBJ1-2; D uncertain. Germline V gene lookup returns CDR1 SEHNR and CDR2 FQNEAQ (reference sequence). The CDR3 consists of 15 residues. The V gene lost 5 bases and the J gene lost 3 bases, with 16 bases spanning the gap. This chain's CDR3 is CASSQSPTRDYGYTF. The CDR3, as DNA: TGTGCCAGCAGCCAGTCCCCGACGCGGGACTATGGCTACACCTTC.

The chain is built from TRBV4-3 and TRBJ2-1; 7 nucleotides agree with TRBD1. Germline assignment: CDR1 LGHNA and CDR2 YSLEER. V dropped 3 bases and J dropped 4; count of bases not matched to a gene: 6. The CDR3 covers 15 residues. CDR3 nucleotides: TGCGCCAGCAGCCAGGTTATGGGACAGTACAATGAGCAGTTCTTC. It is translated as CASSQVMGQYNEQFF.

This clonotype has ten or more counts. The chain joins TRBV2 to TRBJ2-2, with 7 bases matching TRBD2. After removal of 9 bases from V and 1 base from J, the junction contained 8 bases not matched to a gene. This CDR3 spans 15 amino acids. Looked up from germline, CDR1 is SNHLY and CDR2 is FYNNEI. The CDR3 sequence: CARTRSGMNTGELFF. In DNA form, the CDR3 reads TGTGCCAGGACAAGGAGCGGGATGAACACCGGGGAGCTGTTTTTT.

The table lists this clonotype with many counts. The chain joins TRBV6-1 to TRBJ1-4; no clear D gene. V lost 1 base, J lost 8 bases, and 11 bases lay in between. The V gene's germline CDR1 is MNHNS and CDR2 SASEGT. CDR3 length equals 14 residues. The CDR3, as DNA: TGTGCCAGCAGTGAAGGAAATGCGCGCGAAAAACTGTTTTTT. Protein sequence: CASSEGNAREKLFF.

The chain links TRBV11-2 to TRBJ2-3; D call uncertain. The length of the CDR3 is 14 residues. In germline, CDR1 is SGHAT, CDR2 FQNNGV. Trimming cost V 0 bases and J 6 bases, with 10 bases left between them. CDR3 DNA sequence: TGTGCCAGCAGCTTAGATGGATACTCCGATACGCAGTATTTT. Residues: CASSLDGYSDTQYF.

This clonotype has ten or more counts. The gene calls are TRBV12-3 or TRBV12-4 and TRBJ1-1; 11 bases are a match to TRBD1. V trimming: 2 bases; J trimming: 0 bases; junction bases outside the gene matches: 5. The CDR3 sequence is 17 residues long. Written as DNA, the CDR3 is TGTGCCAGCAGTTTAAGGACAGGGGGCAGTATGAACACTGAAGCTTTCTTT. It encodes CASSLRTGGSMNTEAFF.

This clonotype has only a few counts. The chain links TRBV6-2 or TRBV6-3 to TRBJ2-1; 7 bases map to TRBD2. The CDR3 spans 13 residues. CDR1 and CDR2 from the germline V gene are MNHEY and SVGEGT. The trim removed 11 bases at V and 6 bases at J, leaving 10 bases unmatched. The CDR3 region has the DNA TGTGCCTGTAGACTAGCAGCAGGCAATGAGCAGTTCTTC. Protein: CACRLAAGNEQFF.